This T cell receptor beta chain was recovered during a study of Tregs in tolerant kidney transplant recipients. Study-level points and caveats: Tregs expanded with activated donor B cells seemed most donor-specific.

This CDR3 is 14 amino acids long. V was cut by 4 bases and J by 2 bases, with 12 bases left in between. Germline V CDR1 and CDR2: SGHNT, YYREEE (reference sequence). Sequencing used immunoSEQ multiplex PCR; TCRdb keeps in-frame clones, though not all of them. Counted here are about 240,000 clones, around 82% occurring once; the ten biggest clones make up around 0.6%. Thawed PBMCs were FACS-sorted into unstimulated CD4+CD25+CD127- regulatory T cells, CD4+CD25- non-regulatory cells, CD4 and CD8 cells. A note on this clone: Its antigen is still unknown.

The source is a human donor in good health. Sequencing was done on a sample of CD4+ T cells from blood. J is TRBJ2-5 and V is TRBV5-4, with D possibly called TRBD1 or TRBD2 (5 bases each). The CDR3 nucleotides are TGTGCCAGCAGCCTACCTTGGGGGCAAGAGACCCAGTACTTC. It translates to CASSLPWGQETQYF.